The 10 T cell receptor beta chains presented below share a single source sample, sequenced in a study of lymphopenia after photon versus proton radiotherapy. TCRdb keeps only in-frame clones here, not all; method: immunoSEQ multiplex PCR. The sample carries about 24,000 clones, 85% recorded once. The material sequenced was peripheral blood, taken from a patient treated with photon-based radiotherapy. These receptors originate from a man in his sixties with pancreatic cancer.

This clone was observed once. CDR3 residues: CASSHLGHLGEQYF. In DNA, the CDR3 is TGTGCCAGCAGCCACCTGGGACATCTGGGGGAGCAGTACTTC. This chain connects TRBV14 to TRBJ2-7; weak D call: TRBD1 (6 bases). Per germline, CDR1 SGHDN and CDR2 FVKESK. The V gene lost 3 bases and the J gene lost 7 bases, with 16 bases spanning the gap. The length of the CDR3 is 14 residues.

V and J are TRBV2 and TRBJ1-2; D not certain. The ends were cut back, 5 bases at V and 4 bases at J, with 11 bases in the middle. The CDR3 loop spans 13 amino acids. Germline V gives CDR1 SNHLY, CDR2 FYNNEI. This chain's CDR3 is CASSTIGGYGYTF. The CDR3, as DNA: TGTGCCAGCAGTACCATAGGCGGCTATGGCTACACCTTC.

The CDR3, as DNA: TGCGCCAGCAGCTTGAGCGGGGACAGGGATGGATCACCCCTCCACTTT. As protein: CASSLSGDRDGSPLHF. The chain links TRBV5-1 to TRBJ1-6; 9 bases fit TRBD1. CDR3 length: 16 amino acids. Per germline, CDR1 SGHRS and CDR2 YFSETQ. The V and J ends lost 1 base and 10 bases, in that order; junction bases with no gene match: 9. Looking up the rest from reference TRBV5-1 and TRBJ1-6 gives the full variable domain: KAGVTQTPRYLIKTRGQQVTLSCSPISGHRSVSWYQQTPGQGLQFLFEYFSETQRNKGNFPGRFSGRQFSNSRSEMNVSTLELGDSALYLCASSLSGDRDGSPLHFGNGTRLTVT.

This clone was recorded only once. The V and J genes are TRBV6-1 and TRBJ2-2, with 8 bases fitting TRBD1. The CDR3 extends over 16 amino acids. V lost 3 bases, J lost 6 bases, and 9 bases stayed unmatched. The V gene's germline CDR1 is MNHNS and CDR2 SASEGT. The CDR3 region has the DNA TGTGCCAGCAGTGAGCGCGGGACAGGCTCGTCCGGGGAGCTGTTTTTT. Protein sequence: CASSERGTGSSGELFF.

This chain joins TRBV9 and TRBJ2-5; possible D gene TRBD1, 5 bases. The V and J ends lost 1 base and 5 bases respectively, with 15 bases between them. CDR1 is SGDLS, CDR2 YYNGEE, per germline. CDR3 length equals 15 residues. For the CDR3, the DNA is TGTGCCAGCAGCGTATGGGGCCTACGCCTCGAGACCCAGTACTTC. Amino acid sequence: CASSVWGLRLETQYF.

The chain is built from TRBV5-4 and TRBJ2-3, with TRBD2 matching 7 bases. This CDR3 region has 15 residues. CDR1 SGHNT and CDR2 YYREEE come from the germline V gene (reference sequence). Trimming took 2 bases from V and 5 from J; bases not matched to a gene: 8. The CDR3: CASSLRAGGRDTQYF. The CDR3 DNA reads TGTGCCAGCAGCTTACGGGCAGGCGGGAGAGATACGCAGTATTTT.

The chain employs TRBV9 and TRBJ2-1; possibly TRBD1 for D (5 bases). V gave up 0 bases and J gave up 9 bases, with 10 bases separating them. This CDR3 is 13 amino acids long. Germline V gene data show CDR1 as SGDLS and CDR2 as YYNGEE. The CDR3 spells CASSVVGQGEQFF. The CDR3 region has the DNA TGTGCCAGCAGCGTAGTAGGGCAGGGTGAGCAGTTCTTC.

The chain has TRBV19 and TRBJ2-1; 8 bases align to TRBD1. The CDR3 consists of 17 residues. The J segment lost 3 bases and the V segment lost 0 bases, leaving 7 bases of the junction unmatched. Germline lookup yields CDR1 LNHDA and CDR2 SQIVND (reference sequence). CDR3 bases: TGTGCCAGTAGTATAGATCCGTATACAGGGGGCTACAATGAGCAGTTCTTC. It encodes CASSIDPYTGGYNEQFF.

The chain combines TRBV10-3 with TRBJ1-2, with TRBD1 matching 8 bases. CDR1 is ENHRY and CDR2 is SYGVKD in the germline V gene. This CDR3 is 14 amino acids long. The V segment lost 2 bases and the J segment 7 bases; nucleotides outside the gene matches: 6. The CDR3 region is CAISERQGQGGYTF. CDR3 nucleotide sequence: TGTGCCATCAGTGAGAGACAGGGGCAGGGTGGCTACACCTTC.

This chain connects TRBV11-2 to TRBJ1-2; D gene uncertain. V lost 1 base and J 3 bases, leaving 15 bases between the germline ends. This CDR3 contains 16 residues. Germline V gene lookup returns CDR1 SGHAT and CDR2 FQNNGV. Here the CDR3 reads CASSLASGLDDYGYTF. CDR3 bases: TGTGCCAGCAGCTTAGCGTCGGGGTTGGACGACTATGGCTACACCTTC.